This is a list of T cell receptor beta chains from one sample in a study of cytomegalovirus exposure and HLA in healthy donors. Profiled with immunoSEQ multiplex PCR; TCRdb holds only in-frame clones, not every one. The sample includes roughly 160,000 clones, roughly 80% of them seen just once. The sequencing sample was made of PBMCs. These receptors were collected from a man in his fifties in good health and CMV-seropositive. Each CDR3 is given without its conserved first and last residue. Fields, in order: D gene, V gene, J gene, CDR3 protein. A D gene is named only where the DNA matches it firmly.

>TRBD1|TRBV9|TRBJ1-2
ASNPRGQGNYGYT
>-|TRBV9|TRBJ2-3
ASTVGGSDRTQY
>-|TRBV9|TRBJ2-2
ASSVVDGELF
>TRBD1|TRBV13|TRBJ2-2
ASNPQGARGTGELF
>-|TRBV9|TRBJ1-1
ASSVDPRDTEAF
>TRBD1|TRBV11-1|TRBJ2-7
ASSLAGTGRAYEQY
>-|TRBV4-1|TRBJ1-5
ASSQGWADNQPQH
>-|TRBV5-6|TRBJ1-6
ASSLWRGVTLNSPLH
>TRBD1|TRBV27|TRBJ1-4
ASSLQYYRGGEKLF
>-|TRBV28|TRBJ1-5
ASTSDAGARNQPQH
>TRBD2|TRBV7-9|TRBJ2-1
ASSPPGGGSF
>-|TRBV5-1|TRBJ2-3
ASSLGGYTDTQY
>TRBD2|TRBV27|TRBJ2-7
ASSFSGGGYEQY
>-|TRBV7-7|TRBJ1-3
ASSSSPGNTIY